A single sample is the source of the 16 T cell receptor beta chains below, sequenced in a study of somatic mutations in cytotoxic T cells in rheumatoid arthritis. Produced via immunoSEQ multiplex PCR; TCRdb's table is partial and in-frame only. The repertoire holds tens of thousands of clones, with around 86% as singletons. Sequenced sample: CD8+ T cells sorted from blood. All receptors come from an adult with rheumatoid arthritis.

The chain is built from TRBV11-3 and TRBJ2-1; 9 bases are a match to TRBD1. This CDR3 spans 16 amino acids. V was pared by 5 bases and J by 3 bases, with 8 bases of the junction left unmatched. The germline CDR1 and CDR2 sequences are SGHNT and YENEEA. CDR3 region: CASSTRDRDNYNEQFF. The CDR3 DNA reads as TGTGCCAGCAGCACGCGGGACAGGGACAACTACAATGAGCAGTTCTTC.

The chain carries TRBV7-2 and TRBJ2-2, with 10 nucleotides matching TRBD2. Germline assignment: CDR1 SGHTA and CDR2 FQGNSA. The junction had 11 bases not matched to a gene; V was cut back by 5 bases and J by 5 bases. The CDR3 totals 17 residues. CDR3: CASSLGSGGALTGELFF. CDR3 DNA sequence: TGTGCCAGCAGCCTAGGGAGCGGGGGGGCTTTAACCGGGGAGCTGTTTTTT.

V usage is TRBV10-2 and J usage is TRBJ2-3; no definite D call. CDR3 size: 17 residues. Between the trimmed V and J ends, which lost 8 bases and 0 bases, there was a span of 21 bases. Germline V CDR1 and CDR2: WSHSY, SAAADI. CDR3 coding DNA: TGCGCCAGCCCCGTTTTGTGGCTGGAGAGGAGCACAGATACGCAGTATTTT. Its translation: CASPVLWLERSTDTQYF.

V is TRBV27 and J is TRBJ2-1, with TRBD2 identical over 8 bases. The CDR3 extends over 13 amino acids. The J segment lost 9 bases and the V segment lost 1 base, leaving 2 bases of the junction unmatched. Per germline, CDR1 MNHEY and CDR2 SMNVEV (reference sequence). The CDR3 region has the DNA TGTGCCAGCAGTTTATGGGCGGGGGGTGAGCAGTTCTTC. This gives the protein CASSLWAGGEQFF.

DNA of the CDR3: TGTGCCAGTAGTACCCGGGACAGGGGGCTCGGCGGGGAGCTGTTTTTT. Its translation: CASSTRDRGLGGELFF. The gene calls are TRBV19 and TRBJ2-2; 12 bases line up with TRBD1. The V gene end was trimmed by 4 bases and the J gene end by 7 bases; junction bases not matched to a gene: 7. Germline V gene sequence: CDR1 LNHDA, CDR2 SQIVND (reference sequence). The CDR3 contains 16 residues.

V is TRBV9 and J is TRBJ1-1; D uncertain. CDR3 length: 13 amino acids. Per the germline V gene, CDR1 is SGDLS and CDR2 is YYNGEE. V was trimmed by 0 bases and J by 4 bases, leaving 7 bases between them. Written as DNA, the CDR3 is TGTGCCAGCAGCGTAGCTACGGGCACTGAAGCTTTCTTT. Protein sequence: CASSVATGTEAFF.

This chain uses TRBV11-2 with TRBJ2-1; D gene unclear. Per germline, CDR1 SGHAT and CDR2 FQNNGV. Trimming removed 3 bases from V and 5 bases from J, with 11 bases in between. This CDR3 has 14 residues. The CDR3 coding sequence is TGTGCCAGCAGCTTCGGTTCAGCCAACAATGAGCAGTTCTTC. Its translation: CASSFGSANNEQFF.

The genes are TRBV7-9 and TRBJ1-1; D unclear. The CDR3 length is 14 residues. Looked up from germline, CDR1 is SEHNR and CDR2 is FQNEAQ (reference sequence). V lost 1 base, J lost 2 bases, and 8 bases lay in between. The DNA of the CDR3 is TGTGCCAGCAGCTTAGGCCGTGGTAACACTGAAGCTTTCTTT. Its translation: CASSLGRGNTEAFF.

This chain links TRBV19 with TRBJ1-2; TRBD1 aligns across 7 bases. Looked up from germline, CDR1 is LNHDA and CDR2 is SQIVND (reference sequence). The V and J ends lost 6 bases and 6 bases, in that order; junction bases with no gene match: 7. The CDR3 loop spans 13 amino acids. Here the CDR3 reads CASRQGQRDGYTF. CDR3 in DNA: TGTGCCAGTAGACAGGGACAGCGGGATGGCTACACCTTC.

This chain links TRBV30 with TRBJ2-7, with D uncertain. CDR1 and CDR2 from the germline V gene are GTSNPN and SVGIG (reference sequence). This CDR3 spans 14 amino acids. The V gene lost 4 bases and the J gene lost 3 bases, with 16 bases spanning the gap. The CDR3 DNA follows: TGTGCCTGGACTACCCCGTCTCTGAGCTACGAGCAGTACTTC. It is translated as CAWTTPSLSYEQYF.

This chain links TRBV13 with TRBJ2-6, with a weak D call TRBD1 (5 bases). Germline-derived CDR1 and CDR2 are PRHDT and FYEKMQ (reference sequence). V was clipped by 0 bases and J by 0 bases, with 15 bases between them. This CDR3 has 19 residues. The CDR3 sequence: CASSLGLGALLSGANVLTF. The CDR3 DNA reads TGTGCCAGCAGCTTAGGCCTAGGGGCCCTACTCTCTGGGGCCAACGTCCTGACTTTC.

CDR3 sequence reads: CASSPRTSGGELFF. The CDR3 nucleotides are TGCGCCAGCAGCCCTAGGACTAGCGGCGGGGAGCTGTTTTTT. This chain uses TRBV5-1 with TRBJ2-2, with TRBD2 matching over 10 bases. Trimming cost V 4 bases and J 7 bases; bases outside gene matches: 4. Germline V gives CDR1 SGHRS, CDR2 YFSETQ. The CDR3 is made up of 14 amino acids.

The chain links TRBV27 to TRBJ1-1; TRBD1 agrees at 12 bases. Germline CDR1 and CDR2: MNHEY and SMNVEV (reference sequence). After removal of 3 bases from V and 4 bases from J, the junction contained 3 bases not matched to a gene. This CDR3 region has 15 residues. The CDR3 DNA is TGTGCCAGCAGTTTGGGGACAGGGGGCGGCACTGAAGCTTTCTTT. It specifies CASSLGTGGGTEAFF.

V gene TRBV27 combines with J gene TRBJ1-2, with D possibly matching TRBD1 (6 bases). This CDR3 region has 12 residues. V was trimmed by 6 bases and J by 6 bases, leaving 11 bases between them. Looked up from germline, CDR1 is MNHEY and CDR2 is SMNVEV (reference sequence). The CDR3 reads CASSSGGHGYTF. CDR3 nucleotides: TGTGCCAGCAGCTCGGGGGGCCATGGCTACACCTTC.

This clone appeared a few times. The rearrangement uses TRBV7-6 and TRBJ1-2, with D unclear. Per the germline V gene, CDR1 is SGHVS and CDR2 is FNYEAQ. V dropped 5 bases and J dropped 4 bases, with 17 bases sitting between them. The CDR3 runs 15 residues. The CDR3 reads CASSPGRRPSYGYTF. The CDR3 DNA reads TGTGCCAGCAGCCCTGGTCGAAGACCATCCTATGGCTACACCTTC.

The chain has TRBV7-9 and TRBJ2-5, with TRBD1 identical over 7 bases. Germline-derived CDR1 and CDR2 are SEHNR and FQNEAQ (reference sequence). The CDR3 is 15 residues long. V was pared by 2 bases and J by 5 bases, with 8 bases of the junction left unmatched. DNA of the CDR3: TGTGCCAGCAGCTTAAGCTCCACAGGGGCGGAGACCCAGTACTTC. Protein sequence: CASSLSSTGAETQYF.